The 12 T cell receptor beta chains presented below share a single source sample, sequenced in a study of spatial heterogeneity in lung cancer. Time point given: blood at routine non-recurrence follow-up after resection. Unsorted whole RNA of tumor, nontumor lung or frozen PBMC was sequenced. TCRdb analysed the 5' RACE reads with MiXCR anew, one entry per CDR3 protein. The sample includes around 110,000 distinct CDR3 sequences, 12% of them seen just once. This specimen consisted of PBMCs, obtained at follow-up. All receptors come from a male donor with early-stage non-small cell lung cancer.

The CDR3 here is CASSSEKNTEAFF. The CDR3 nucleotides are TGTGCCAGCAGCTCTGAAAAGAACACTGAAGCTTTCTTT. The J gene is TRBJ1-1, the V gene TRBV7-8; D unclear. The germline CDR1 and CDR2 sequences are SGHVS and FQNEAQ. V lost 4 bases, J lost 1 base, and 7 bases lay in between. The CDR3 has 13 amino acids.

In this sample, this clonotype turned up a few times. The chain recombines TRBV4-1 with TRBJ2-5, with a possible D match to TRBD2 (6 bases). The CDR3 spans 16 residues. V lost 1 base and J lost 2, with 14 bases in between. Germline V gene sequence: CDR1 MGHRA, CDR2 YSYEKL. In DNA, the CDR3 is TGCGCCAGCAGCCAAGGTATAGGGACTCTACAAGAGACCCAGTACTTC. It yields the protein CASSQGIGTLQETQYF.

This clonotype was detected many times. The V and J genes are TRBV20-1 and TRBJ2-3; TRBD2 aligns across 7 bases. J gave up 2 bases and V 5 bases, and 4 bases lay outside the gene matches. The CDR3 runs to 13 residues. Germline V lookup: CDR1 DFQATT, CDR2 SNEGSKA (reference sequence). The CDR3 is CSASTSFTDTQYF. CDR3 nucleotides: TGCAGTGCTTCGACTAGCTTCACAGATACGCAGTATTTT.

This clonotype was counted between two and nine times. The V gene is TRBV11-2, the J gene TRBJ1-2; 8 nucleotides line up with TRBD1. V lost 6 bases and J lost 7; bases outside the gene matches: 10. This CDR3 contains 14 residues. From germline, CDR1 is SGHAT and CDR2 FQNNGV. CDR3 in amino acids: CASRKPGGRSGYTF. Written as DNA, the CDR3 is TGTGCCAGCAGGAAGCCAGGGGGCCGGAGTGGCTACACCTTC.

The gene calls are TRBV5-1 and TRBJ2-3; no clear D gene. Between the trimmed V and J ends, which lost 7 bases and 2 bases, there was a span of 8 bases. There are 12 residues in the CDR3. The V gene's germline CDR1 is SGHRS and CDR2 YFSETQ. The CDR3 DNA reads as TGCGCCAGCGGTCCAAACACAGATACGCAGTATTTT. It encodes CASGPNTDTQYF.

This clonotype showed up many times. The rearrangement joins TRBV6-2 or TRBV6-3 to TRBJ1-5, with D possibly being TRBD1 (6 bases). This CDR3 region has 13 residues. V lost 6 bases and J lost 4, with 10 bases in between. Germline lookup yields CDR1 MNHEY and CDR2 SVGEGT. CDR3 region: CASRDRRNQPQHF. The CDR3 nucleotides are TGTGCCAGCAGGGACAGAAGGAATCAGCCCCAGCATTTT.

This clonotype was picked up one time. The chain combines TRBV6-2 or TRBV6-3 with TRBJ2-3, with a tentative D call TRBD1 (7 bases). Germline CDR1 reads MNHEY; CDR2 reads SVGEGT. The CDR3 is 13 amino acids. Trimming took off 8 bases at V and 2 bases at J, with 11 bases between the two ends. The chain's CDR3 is CASHRGLTDTQYF. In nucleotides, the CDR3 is TGTGCCAGCCACAGGGGACTCACAGATACGCAGTATTTT.

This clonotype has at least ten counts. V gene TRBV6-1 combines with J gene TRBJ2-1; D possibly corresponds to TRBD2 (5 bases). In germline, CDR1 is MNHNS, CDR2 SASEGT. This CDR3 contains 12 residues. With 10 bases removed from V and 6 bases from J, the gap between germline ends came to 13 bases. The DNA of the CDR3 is TGTGCCACCCAACAAGGAGGCAATGAGCAGTTCTTC. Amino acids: CATQQGGNEQFF.

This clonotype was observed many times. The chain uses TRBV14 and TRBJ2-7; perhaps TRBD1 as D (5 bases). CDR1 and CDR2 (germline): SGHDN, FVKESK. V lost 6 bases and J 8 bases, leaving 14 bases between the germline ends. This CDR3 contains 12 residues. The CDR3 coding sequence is TGTGCCAGCAGTCCTCAGGGTCATCAGCAGTACTTC. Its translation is CASSPQGHQQYF.

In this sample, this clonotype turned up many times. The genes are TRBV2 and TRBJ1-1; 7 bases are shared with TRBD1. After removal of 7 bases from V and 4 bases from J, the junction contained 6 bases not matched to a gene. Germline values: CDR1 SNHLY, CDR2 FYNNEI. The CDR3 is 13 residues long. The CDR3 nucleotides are TGTGCCAGCAACGAAGGGGGCACCACTGAAGCTTTCTTT. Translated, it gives CASNEGGTTEAFF.

CDR3 region: CASSLVPPTHGEKLFF. CDR3 bases: TGTGCCAGCAGCTTAGTCCCCCCGACCCACGGAGAAAAACTGTTTTTT. The chain couples TRBV7-6 to TRBJ1-4, with unresolved D. Germline CDR1 SGHVS, CDR2 FNYEAQ. Trimming took 1 base from V and 8 from J, leaving 17 bases between them. This CDR3 region has 16 residues.

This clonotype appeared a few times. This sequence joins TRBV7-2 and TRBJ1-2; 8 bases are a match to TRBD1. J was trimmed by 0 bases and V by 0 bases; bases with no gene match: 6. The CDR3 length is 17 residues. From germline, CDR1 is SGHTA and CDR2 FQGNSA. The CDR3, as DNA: TGTGCCAGCAGCTTAGCCGGGACAGGTGGGGCTAACTATGGCTACACCTTC. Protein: CASSLAGTGGANYGYTF.